One sample yielded the 3 T cell receptor beta chains listed below, sequenced in a study of T cell responses to AZD1222 COVID-19 vaccine. The repertoire was sequenced with immunoSEQ multiplex PCR; TCRdb's copy has only in-frame clones and lacks some. The sample consists of more than 95,000 clones, approximately 90% of them appearing once. The sample consisted of peripheral blood, taken on day 0 of AZD1222 vaccination. The receptors were gathered from an adult in good health.

The chain carries TRBV29-1 and TRBJ2-1; D call uncertain. The CDR3 has 16 residues. Germline V gene data show CDR1 as SQVTM and CDR2 as ANQGSEA. Trimming left V 5 bases short and J 0 bases short, with 17 bases between. The CDR3 is CSVPRMTTLSYNEQFF. In nucleotides, the CDR3 is TGCAGCGTTCCCAGGATGACGACCCTCTCCTACAATGAGCAGTTCTTC.

The chain recombines TRBV6-2 or TRBV6-3 with TRBJ1-5, with 7 bases matching TRBD1. Germline V gives CDR1 MNHEY, CDR2 SVGEGT. The CDR3 covers 15 residues. After removal of 4 bases from V and 6 bases from J, the junction contained 9 bases not matched to a gene. This chain's CDR3 is CASSWTGQQGQPQHF. The CDR3 DNA follows: TGTGCCAGCAGTTGGACGGGACAGCAGGGTCAGCCCCAGCATTTT.

In its sample, this clone was seen once. The chain recombines TRBV6-5 with TRBJ2-3; D is perhaps TRBD2 (6 bases). V lost 1 base to trimming and J lost 6 bases, with 17 bases between them. CDR1 is MNHEY and CDR2 is SVGAGI in the germline V gene. This CDR3 contains 16 residues. The chain's CDR3 is CASSYYAGIVADTQYF. For the CDR3, the DNA is TGTGCCAGCAGTTACTATGCGGGGATCGTGGCGGATACGCAGTATTTT.